The present T cell receptor beta chain was sequenced within a study of OX40 agonist ivuxolimab in advanced cancers. For the study at large: Ivuxolimab, which patients received intravenously every 2 weeks, was dosed at 0.01 to 10 mg/kg. Dose-escalation cases comprised hepatocellular carcinoma, melanoma, renal cell or head and neck cancer. Regarding the study as a whole: Among T cells, CD8+ cells averaged more expanded clones than CD4+ cells.

Sequencing was performed with immunoSEQ multiplex PCR; in TCRdb, only in-frame clones are kept and a portion is missing. The table has approximately 74,000 clones, more than 80% seen once; the top ten hold 2% to 2.5%. To note about this clone: What it binds is not known.

CDR1 is SGHVS and CDR2 is FNYEAQ in the germline V gene. The length of the CDR3 is 15 residues. V lost 6 bases and J 7 bases, leaving 22 bases between the germline ends. The receptor was derived from an adult with an advanced solid tumor such as melanoma, head and neck, liver or kidney cancer. The V and J genes are TRBV7-6 and TRBJ2-7; D might be TRBD2 (5 bases). The specimen was CD4+ or CD8+ T cells sorted from blood, collected in a trial of the OX40 agonist ivuxolimab. The chain's CDR3 is CASSLRTRGLGEQYF. The CDR3 DNA is TGTGCCAGCAGTTTAAGGACTCGGGGTCTTGGAGAGCAGTACTTC.